This T cell receptor (beta chain) was identified in a study of long-term antiretroviral therapy in people with HIV (dated by TCRdb to between 2022 and 2023). About the study as a whole: The earliest samples were collected about a decade before the 2015 WHO recommendation for immediate ART, when ART was typically delayed until CD4 counts fell. From fewer than 35 adults with confirmed HIV infection, the cohort provided approximately 190 cryopreserved PBMC samples, gathered serially across a mean of around six years (range 1-12). Whether ART initiation and durable HIV suppression were associated with changes in peripheral blood TRB repertoire composition and diversity was tested in a retrospective serial study. No cross-contamination during QIAcube processing was shown when test extractions of a monoclonal T-cell line were performed alongside approximately 32 polyclonal samples. Of the 30 participants with HIV, about a dozen were female. Overall study outcomes, separate from this receptor: Unsorted PBMC were profiled instead of sorted CD4+ and CD8+ T cells because pre-ART samples had limited cell numbers. A significant increase in TRB diversity was found to be associated with ART initiation, although TRB diversity was observed to remain significantly below that of transplant donor controls even after long-term ART. Samples dated from about 2004 to 2018, and the ART regimens used may be less effective than current ones. Inferences about post-ART repertoire changes were limited because no data were available on ART adherence, viral resistance or therapy changes. Narrower CDR3 length ranges were observed in HIV repertoires than in controls, and an antigen-experienced repertoire with only a slight naive shift after ART was suggested by the network structure. At every time point, the repertoire was dominated by expanded TRB clones first identified before ART initiation, although this dominance fluctuated and, in many PLHIV, declined after ART. Owing to limited PBMC availability, only the TCR beta chain was sequenced, without alpha chain pairing.

Inclusion was restricted to participants for whom at least one PBMC sample before ART initiation and at least two post-ART samples were available. Treatment was received in the United States of America by all participants with HIV. Cryopreserved samples of roughly 0.85-11 million PBMC were thawed and washed before DNA extraction. At the time of the earliest PBMC sample, participants with HIV were aged between roughly 20 and 60 years. Per participant, PBMC samples came from 1-4 timepoints prior to ART initiation and 2-8 timepoints following ART initiation, for a median of 7 samples. For every participant, serial HIV viral load, CD4+ T-cell count, ART history and demographic data were obtained. Using a Qiagen kit on a QIAcube, genomic DNA was extracted from unsorted PBMC, with samples processed in batches of 12. The immunoSEQ hsTCRB v3.0 assay was used at survey level resolution for TRB variable region sequencing. The targeted TRB sequencing depth was about 40,000-50,000 T-cell genomes per sample. Pooled TRB libraries were sequenced on an Illumina MiSeq with a v3 150-cycle kit. As for how the authors treated the data: Repertoire analysis ran in R within a reproducible Nextflow workflow covering QC, data transformation and analysis. Custom analyses were implemented in LymphoSeq2, an R package for AIRR-Seq data exploration. A handful of samples that yielded fewer than 5000 total TRB sequences were excluded, so that approximately 170 HIV repertoires were analyzed. Of the 188 retained HIV repertoires, about 61 were collected before and 129 after ART initiation. Repertoires were downsampled to 5000 TRB nucleotide sequences, with summary statistics averaged over 100 downsampling iterations. The analysis kept only TRB sequences whose CDR3 regions were at least seven amino acids long. A Shannon entropy-derived clonality score and the Gini coefficient were used to measure diversity. In the repertoire networks, any two of the top 5000 CDR3 amino acid sequences were linked whenever the two sequences differed by an edit distance of one. Antigen specificity groups and MHC restriction were predicted for TRB CDR3 amino acid sequences with GLIPH2. CDR3 amino acid sequences were matched against VDJdb and McPAS-TCR to flag known CMV, EBV, HIV or tissue antigen associations. Pre-ART, post-ART and control groups were compared with Wilcoxon signed-rank tests and Holm-Bonferroni correction. Held by TCRdb, this immuneACCESS table contains in-frame sequences only and omits some clones. Under half of the omission traces to an unresolved V gene where checked; the cause of the rest is unknown. For V, J and clone size, that table is used; D and trimming come from the DNA. The sample yields about 25,000 clones; about 88% were counted once. The ten largest clonotypes hold around 4% of the sample.

A note on this clone: What this receptor recognizes is not known. Base qualities are not at hand, and no much larger clone is one base apart.

Here the sequenced sample was unsorted PBMCs, taken 1.9 years after starting antiretroviral therapy. The TCR comes from a woman aged 25 to 39 with HIV.

The nucleotides are TGTGCTAGTGGTTTGGACAGAAATAACTATGGCTACACCTTC. This gives the protein CASGLDRNNYGYTF. The receptor chain draws on TRBV12-5 and TRBJ1-2; the D gene remains uncertain. V was cut back by 1 base and J by 1 base, leaving a gap of 7 bases between them. Taken from the germline V gene, the CDR1 and CDR2 loops are LGHNT and FRNRAP. Its CDR3 holds 14 amino acids, cysteine through phenylalanine. Solely the CDR3 DNA is kept, with 42 bases framed from the first base.